Listed below are T cell receptor beta chains from one sample, sequenced in a study of OX40 agonist ivuxolimab in advanced cancers. The data were produced by immunoSEQ multiplex PCR, yet TCRdb's version contains in-frame clones alone and is incomplete. Here the sample spans approximately 80,000 clones, about 88% being singletons. Sequenced material: CD4+ or CD8+ T cells sorted from blood, taken in a trial of the OX40 agonist ivuxolimab. These TCRs come from an adult with an advanced solid tumor such as melanoma, head and neck, liver or kidney cancer. Each CDR3 is given with its conserved first and last residue. The order of the fields is D gene, J gene, V gene, clone size, CDR3 DNA, CDR3 protein. D genes are given only for firm matches. Size is omitted from some rows. Given values are once, few, many or a class for expanded clones.

D: .; J: TRBJ2-5; V: TRBV6-5; size: .; DNA: TGTGCCAGCAGTTACTCCCCGGGACGGAGGCAAGAGACCCAGTACTTC; CDR3: CASSYSPGRRQETQYF
D: .; J: TRBJ2-3; V: TRBV5-6; size: .; DNA: TGTGCCAGCGATGTGCTAGGGGGGCCTAGAGATACGCAGTATTTT; CDR3: CASDVLGGPRDTQYF
D: TRBD1; J: TRBJ1-2; V: TRBV9; size: .; DNA: TGTGCCAGCAGCTCCGGACAGGGGATCTATGGCTACACCTTC; CDR3: CASSSGQGIYGYTF
D: .; J: TRBJ2-5; V: TRBV7-8; size: .; DNA: TGTGCCAGCAGCTTAGCGGTGGAGACCCAGTACTTC; CDR3: CASSLAVETQYF
D: .; J: TRBJ2-1; V: TRBV12-5; size: .; DNA: TGTGCTAGTGGTTCCAATTTTGGACAGTTCTTC; CDR3: CASGSNFGQFF
D: .; J: TRBJ1-5; V: TRBV30; size: once; DNA: TGTGCCTGGAGTTTAGCCCACCCTTCGCTGAGCAATCAGCCCCAGCATTTT; CDR3: CAWSLAHPSLSNQPQHF
D: .; J: TRBJ2-1; V: TRBV6-5; size: .; DNA: TGTGCCAGCACCAAAAATAGCGGTTATAATGAGCAGTTCTTC; CDR3: CASTKNSGYNEQFF
D: .; J: TRBJ2-7; V: TRBV9; size: .; DNA: TGTGCCAGCAGCGTAGCTGAAGGGAGTTGGTACGAGCAGTACTTC; CDR3: CASSVAEGSWYEQYF
D: TRBD1; J: TRBJ2-1; V: TRBV10-2; size: .; DNA: TGCGCCAGCACAGAACCTCACGGGACAGGGAACAATGAGCAGTTCTTC; CDR3: CASTEPHGTGNNEQFF
D: .; J: TRBJ2-1; V: TRBV2; size: .; DNA: TGTGCCAGCCGAAACCCGATAAGCTACAATGAGCAGTTCTTC; CDR3: CASRNPISYNEQFF
D: .; J: TRBJ1-1; V: TRBV10-3; size: few; DNA: TGTGCCATCAGTGAAGCCCACACTGAAGCTTTCTTT; CDR3: CAISEAHTEAFF
D: TRBD1; J: TRBJ1-2; V: TRBV6-5; size: .; DNA: TGTGCCAGCAGAGCCGGGACAGGGATTAACTATGGCTACACCTTC; CDR3: CASRAGTGINYGYTF
D: .; J: TRBJ2-2; V: TRBV30; size: .; DNA: TGTGCCGGAATGGACACCGGGGAGCTGTTTTTT; CDR3: CAGMDTGELFF
D: TRBD1; J: TRBJ1-2; V: TRBV28; size: once; DNA: TGTGCCAGCAGTTCCGAGCCCGGGACAGGCGGTAACTATGGCTACACCTTC; CDR3: CASSSEPGTGGNYGYTF
D: .; J: TRBJ1-5; V: TRBV30; size: .; DNA: TGTGCCTGGAGTGTACCTGCCAAACAAAATCAGCCCCAGCATTTT; CDR3: CAWSVPAKQNQPQHF
D: .; J: TRBJ1-1; V: TRBV10-3; size: .; DNA: TGTGCCATCAGTGGCCAGTCAACAGGGAAGGTTACTGAAGCTTTCTTT; CDR3: CAISGQSTGKVTEAFF
D: TRBD1; J: TRBJ1-2; V: TRBV5-4; size: once; DNA: TGTGCCAGCAGCTTGGCCTACAGGGGCGACTATGGCTACACCTTC; CDR3: CASSLAYRGDYGYTF
D: .; J: TRBJ1-2; V: TRBV19; size: .; DNA: TGTGCCAGTGGGACTCCAAATTCCTATGGCTACACCTTC; CDR3: CASGTPNSYGYTF
D: .; J: TRBJ2-3; V: TRBV28; size: .; DNA: TGTGCCACCGTTGACCTATCCACAGATACGCAGTATTTT; CDR3: CATVDLSTDTQYF
D: .; J: TRBJ2-1; V: TRBV2; size: .; DNA: TGTGCCAGCAGTGTCAGGCCTGAGCAGTTCTTC; CDR3: CASSVRPEQFF
D: .; J: TRBJ1-5; V: TRBV28; size: .; DNA: TGTGCCAGCAGTTTATTGGGGGGCAATCAGCCCCAGCATTTT; CDR3: CASSLLGGNQPQHF
D: .; J: TRBJ2-2; V: TRBV6-4; size: .; DNA: TGTGCCAGCAGCGCCGGGACGGTGACGAACACCGGGGAGCTGTTTTTT; CDR3: CASSAGTVTNTGELFF
D: .; J: TRBJ2-3; V: TRBV30; size: .; DNA: TGTGCCTGGAGTGTAACGCCTGGCAGCACAGATACGCAGTATTTT; CDR3: CAWSVTPGSTDTQYF
D: .; J: TRBJ2-3; V: TRBV28; size: .; DNA: TGTGCCAGCAGCCCCTCGACAGGGCGGGGAGATACGCAGTATTTT; CDR3: CASSPSTGRGDTQYF
D: .; J: TRBJ2-2; V: TRBV10-3; size: .; DNA: TGTGCCATCAGTGCAGACGGCGGCACCGGGGAGCTGTTTTTT; CDR3: CAISADGGTGELFF
D: TRBD2; J: TRBJ2-5; V: TRBV4-1; size: few; DNA: TGCGCCAGCAGCAAAGGCGTAGCGGGGACTTCGGAGACCCAGTACTTC; CDR3: CASSKGVAGTSETQYF
D: TRBD1; J: TRBJ2-2; V: TRBV13; size: .; DNA: TGTGCCAGCAGCTTGGTGGTCTCCGGGACAGGGGGTTACGCCGGGGAGCTGTTTTTT; CDR3: CASSLVVSGTGGYAGELFF
D: .; J: TRBJ2-3; V: TRBV11-3; size: .; DNA: TGTGCCAGCAGCCGAACTAATATAGATACGCAGTATTTT; CDR3: CASSRTNIDTQYF
D: .; J: TRBJ2-2; V: TRBV19; size: .; DNA: TGTGCCAGTAATCAGAACACCGGGGAGCTGTTTTTT; CDR3: CASNQNTGELFF
D: .; J: TRBJ1-1; V: TRBV5-4; size: .; DNA: TGTGCCAGCAGCTTGGGACTTGTAAACACTGAAGCTTTCTTT; CDR3: CASSLGLVNTEAFF
D: TRBD2; J: TRBJ2-5; V: TRBV9; size: .; DNA: TGTGCCAGCAGCCCCAGACTAGCGGGAGTGCGAGAGACCCAGTACTTC; CDR3: CASSPRLAGVRETQYF
D: TRBD1; J: TRBJ2-7; V: TRBV19; size: .; DNA: TGTGCCAGTAGTACCGAGACAGGGGGCAGGTACGAGCAGTACTTC; CDR3: CASSTETGGRYEQYF
D: .; J: TRBJ2-7; V: TRBV6-6; size: .; DNA: TGTGCCAGCAGGGCGGGACTGTGGGGTGACGAGCAGTACTTC; CDR3: CASRAGLWGDEQYF
D: TRBD1; J: TRBJ2-7; V: TRBV30; size: few; DNA: TGTGCCTGGAGTGGACAGGGCGCGAGGTACTTC; CDR3: CAWSGQGARYF
D: TRBD1; J: TRBJ2-2; V: TRBV5-1; size: .; DNA: TGCGCCAGCAGCTCGATGGGACAGGGAACCGGGGAGCTGTTTTTT; CDR3: CASSSMGQGTGELFF
D: TRBD2; J: TRBJ2-3; V: TRBV7-2; size: .; DNA: TGTGCCAGCAGACCCGGACTAGCGGCAACAGATACGCAGTATTTT; CDR3: CASRPGLAATDTQYF
D: .; J: TRBJ2-2; V: TRBV19; size: .; DNA: TGTGCCAGTAGTACCAATGGGGTAACCGGGGAGCTGTTTTTT; CDR3: CASSTNGVTGELFF
D: .; J: TRBJ2-5; V: TRBV27; size: .; DNA: TGTGCCAGCAGTTTACAACCGCTTAGGGCAGAGACCCAGTACTTC; CDR3: CASSLQPLRAETQYF
D: .; J: TRBJ2-5; V: TRBV6-1; size: once; DNA: TGTGCCAGCAGTGAAGTCGGGCAGGCTATTCAAGAGACCCAGTACTTC; CDR3: CASSEVGQAIQETQYF
D: TRBD2; J: TRBJ2-5; V: TRBV9; size: .; DNA: TGTGCCAGCAGCGTAGCTCCTAGCGGGGGCCAAGAGACCCAGTACTTC; CDR3: CASSVAPSGGQETQYF
D: .; J: TRBJ2-7; V: TRBV6-6; size: .; DNA: TGTGCCAGCAGTTACTCGATGGTGGGCGAGCAGTACTTC; CDR3: CASSYSMVGEQYF
D: TRBD2; J: TRBJ2-7; V: TRBV2; size: .; DNA: TGTGCCAGCAGTGCCGGGACTAGCGGTAACTCCTACGAGCAGTACTTC; CDR3: CASSAGTSGNSYEQYF
D: .; J: TRBJ1-2; V: TRBV5-1; size: .; DNA: TGCGCCAGCAGCTTGGGTCCGGGACTAAACTATGGCTACACCTTC; CDR3: CASSLGPGLNYGYTF
D: .; J: TRBJ1-1; V: TRBV21-1; size: .; DNA: TGTGCCAGCATAGGGACACCCCCCTCCACGCACACTGAAGCTTTCTTT; CDR3: CASIGTPPSTHTEAFF
D: .; J: TRBJ2-1; V: TRBV7-9; size: .; DNA: TGTGCCAGCAGCCCCCAGTACAATGAGCAGTTCTTC; CDR3: CASSPQYNEQFF
D: .; J: TRBJ1-4; V: TRBV19; size: .; DNA: TGTGCCAGTAGTATAGGTGCGGCAGTTGCAACTAATGAAAAACTGTTTTTT; CDR3: CASSIGAAVATNEKLFF
D: TRBD1; J: TRBJ1-2; V: TRBV14; size: once; DNA: TGTGCCAGCAGCCTCGAGGTGACAGGGTACTATGGCTACACCTTC; CDR3: CASSLEVTGYYGYTF
D: .; J: TRBJ2-1; V: TRBV7-3; size: .; DNA: TGTGCCAGCAGCTTAAGGGTAGGTAGCGAGCAGTTCTTC; CDR3: CASSLRVGSEQFF
D: .; J: TRBJ2-7; V: TRBV7-2; size: .; DNA: TGTGCCAGCCGGCCCCCAGGGTCGCGACTCTCCTACGAGCAGTACTTC; CDR3: CASRPPGSRLSYEQYF
D: TRBD1; J: TRBJ1-1; V: TRBV6-5; size: .; DNA: TGTGCCAGCAGAGGACAGGCTATCGGGAACACTGAAGCTTTCTTT; CDR3: CASRGQAIGNTEAFF
D: .; J: TRBJ2-2; V: TRBV2; size: .; DNA: TGTGCCAGCGGCCTGGGGACTCCCGGGGAGCTGTTTTTT; CDR3: CASGLGTPGELFF
D: TRBD1; J: TRBJ1-1; V: TRBV28; size: once; DNA: TGTGCCAGCACCCCGACAGGGGGTCACCGTCGGAACACTGAAGCTTTCTTT; CDR3: CASTPTGGHRRNTEAFF
D: .; J: TRBJ2-7; V: TRBV6-5; size: once; DNA: TGTGCCTCCGGGGGGCCCTACGAGCAGTACTTC; CDR3: CASGGPYEQYF
D: .; J: TRBJ2-2; V: TRBV21-1; size: .; DNA: TGTGCCAGGGGGGTTCGGACAGTCACCGGGGAGCTGTTTTTT; CDR3: CARGVRTVTGELFF
D: .; J: TRBJ1-6; V: TRBV2; size: .; DNA: TGTGCCTCAGGGCGGGAGGGTAATTCACCCCTCCACTTT; CDR3: CASGREGNSPLHF
D: TRBD1; J: TRBJ1-4; V: TRBV30; size: .; DNA: TGTGCCTGGAGTGTACCCTACACAGGGGGCAAGGATCTGTTTTTT; CDR3: CAWSVPYTGGKDLFF
D: .; J: TRBJ1-4; V: TRBV4-1; size: .; DNA: TGCGCCAGCAGCCCCCAAGCGGGTGAAAAACTGTTTTTT; CDR3: CASSPQAGEKLFF
D: TRBD2; J: TRBJ2-5; V: TRBV28; size: once; DNA: TGTGCCAGCAGTGCAGCGGGACTAGCGGGAGGAGAGACCCAGTACTTC; CDR3: CASSAAGLAGGETQYF
D: TRBD1; J: TRBJ2-4; V: TRBV6-5; size: .; DNA: TGTGCCAGCAGACGTACAGGGGTCGTCAACATTCAGTACTTC; CDR3: CASRRTGVVNIQYF
D: TRBD2; J: TRBJ2-2; V: TRBV19; size: .; DNA: TGTGCCAGTAGTATTTTCGGGAGGGCGAGGACCGGGGAGCTGTTTTTT; CDR3: CASSIFGRARTGELFF